Each of the 14 T cell receptor beta chains below was sequenced from the same sample in a study of blood T cell repertoires in COVID-19. Libraries were prepared by immunoSEQ multiplex PCR; TCRdb keeps only in-frame clonotypes and omits some of them. The data show about 100,000 clones, about 80% seen once. Sequenced sample: peripheral blood. These TCRs come from a man between 65 and 79 years old with active or convalescent COVID-19.

This chain joins TRBV2 and TRBJ2-3; 9 bases are shared with TRBD1. Germline assignment: CDR1 SNHLY and CDR2 FYNNEI. J was trimmed by 0 bases and V by 8 bases; bases with no gene match: 3. CDR3 size: 14 residues. DNA for the CDR3: TGTGCCAGCCGACAGGGGGTCAGCACAGATACGCAGTATTTT. This codes for CASRQGVSTDTQYF.

The V and J genes are TRBV10-3 and TRBJ1-1; possibly TRBD1 for D (5 bases). CDR1 and CDR2 from the germline V gene are ENHRY and SYGVKD. The ends were cut back, 3 bases at V and 0 bases at J, with 5 bases in the middle. The CDR3 is 13 residues long. DNA of the CDR3: TGTGCCATCAGTGAACAGGTGAACACTGAAGCTTTCTTT. Protein: CAISEQVNTEAFF.

The gene calls are TRBV12-3 or TRBV12-4 and TRBJ1-1; D perhaps matches TRBD1 (5 bases). The V end was cut by 5 bases, the J end by 1 base, with 8 bases between. The CDR3 loop spans 13 amino acids. CDR3 DNA: TGTGCCAGCAGTCTACAGGCGAACACTGAAGCTTTCTTT. Amino acids: CASSLQANTEAFF.

The chain has TRBV19 and TRBJ1-2; TRBD1 matches 8 bases. Germline V lookup: CDR1 LNHDA, CDR2 SQIVND (reference sequence). This CDR3 has 13 amino acids. V lost 10 bases and J lost 3; bases outside the gene matches: 7. The CDR3 region is CATQGAGDYGYTF. CDR3 sequence (DNA): TGTGCCACTCAGGGGGCCGGTGACTATGGCTACACCTTC. Full variable domain (outside the CDR3, taken from reference TRBV19 and TRBJ1-2): DGGITQSPKYLFRKEGQNVTLSCEQNLNHDAMYWYRQDPGQGLRLIYYSQIVNDFQKGDIAEGYSVSREKKESFPLTVTSAQKNPTAFYLCATQGAGDYGYTFGSGTRLTVV.

This chain uses TRBV4-2 with TRBJ2-5; TRBD2 agrees at 9 bases. The CDR3 covers 15 residues. V lost 0 bases to trimming and J lost 1 base; unmatched junction nucleotides: 0. Germline loops: CDR1 LGHNA, CDR2 YNFKEQ. As DNA, the CDR3 is TGTGCCAGCAGCCAAGAGCGGGGGGGCCAAGAGACCCAGTACTTC. Amino acids: CASSQERGGQETQYF.

CDR3 in DNA: TGTGCCAGCAGTATGACAGGGGGCAGGGGCTACACCTTC. Translated: CASSMTGGRGYTF. The chain employs TRBV28 and TRBJ1-2, with 10 bases lining up with TRBD1. V lost 5 bases to trimming and J lost 8 bases; unmatched junction nucleotides: 5. This CDR3 has 13 amino acids. Germline values: CDR1 MDHEN, CDR2 SYDVKM.

The genes are TRBV7-8 and TRBJ2-7; 9 bases map to TRBD2. V gave up 5 bases and J gave up 5 bases; unmatched junction bases: 13. CDR1 is SGHVS and CDR2 is FQNEAQ in the germline V gene. The CDR3 is 16 residues long. CDR3 amino acids: CASSAPGREGPDEQYF. The CDR3 coding sequence is TGTGCCAGCAGCGCCCCTGGGCGGGAGGGCCCCGACGAGCAGTACTTC.

The table lists this clone with a count of one. V and J are TRBV19 and TRBJ1-2; the match to TRBD1 covers 8 bases. The V gene end was trimmed by 7 bases and the J gene end by 8 bases; junction bases not matched to a gene: 6. Germline values: CDR1 LNHDA, CDR2 SQIVND (reference sequence). The CDR3 consists of 12 residues. The CDR3 DNA reads TGTGCCAGTACTCAGGGGGCGACCGGCTACACCTTC. Amino acids: CASTQGATGYTF.

This clone was seen a single time. The chain combines TRBV2 with TRBJ2-5; 10 bases map to TRBD2. The CDR3 consists of 15 residues. V gave up 7 bases and J gave up 5 bases; unmatched junction bases: 10. Germline CDR1 SNHLY, CDR2 FYNNEI. The CDR3 is CASKGSVAGGETQYF. The CDR3 nucleotides read TGTGCCAGCAAAGGGTCGGTAGCGGGGGGTGAGACCCAGTACTTC.

The chain employs TRBV11-1 and TRBJ2-7, with D unresolved. V shed 5 bases and J shed 0 bases, with 8 bases lying between them. Germline values: CDR1 SGHAT, CDR2 FQDESV (reference sequence). This CDR3 is built from 13 residues. In DNA, the CDR3 is TGTGCCAGCAGCGCATATAGCTCCTACGAGCAGTACTTC. Its translation is CASSAYSSYEQYF.

The chain carries TRBV2 and TRBJ2-5; no clear D gene. The germline V and J ends were trimmed by 4 bases and 9 bases, with 15 bases remaining between them. There are 13 residues in the CDR3. CDR1 and CDR2 (germline): SNHLY, FYNNEI. CDR3 sequence (DNA): TGTGCCAGCAGTGGTGCTTGGAGTGAGGCCCAGTACTTC. It is translated as CASSGAWSEAQYF.

The chain joins TRBV6-2 or TRBV6-3 to TRBJ1-5; D not certain. V was cut by 2 bases and J by 7 bases, with 9 bases left in between. This CDR3 contains 13 residues. Per the germline V gene, CDR1 is MNHEY and CDR2 is SVGEGT. CDR3 sequence (DNA): TGTGCCAGCAGTTACACGGCGGGGCAGCCCCAGCATTTT. Translation gives CASSYTAGQPQHF.

The chain carries TRBV29-1 and TRBJ2-1, with 10 bases fitting TRBD2. J gave up 7 bases and V 7 bases, and 13 bases lay outside the gene matches. The length of the CDR3 is 15 residues. Germline CDR1 is SQVTM and CDR2 is ANQGSEA. CDR3 sequence: CSAETGLAILNEQFF. Written as DNA, the CDR3 is TGCAGCGCCGAAACGGGACTAGCGATTTTGAATGAGCAGTTCTTC.

The chain couples TRBV4-3 to TRBJ2-1, with D possibly matching TRBD1 (5 bases). The CDR3 contains 13 residues. CDR1 and CDR2 from the germline V gene are LGHNA and YSLEER. Trimming removed 5 bases from V and 3 bases from J, with 8 bases in between. This CDR3 reads CASSGDSYNEQFF. DNA for the CDR3: TGCGCCAGCAGCGGAGACAGCTACAATGAGCAGTTCTTC.